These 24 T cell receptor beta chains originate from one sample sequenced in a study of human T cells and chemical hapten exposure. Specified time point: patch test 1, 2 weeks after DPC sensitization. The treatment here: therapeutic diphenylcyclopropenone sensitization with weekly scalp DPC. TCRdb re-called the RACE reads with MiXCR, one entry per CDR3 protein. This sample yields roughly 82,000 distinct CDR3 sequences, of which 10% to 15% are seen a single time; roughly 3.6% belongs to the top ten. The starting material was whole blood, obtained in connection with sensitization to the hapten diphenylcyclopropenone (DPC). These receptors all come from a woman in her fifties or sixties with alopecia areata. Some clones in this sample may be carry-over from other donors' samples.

CDR3 nucleotide sequence: TGTGCCAGCAGTCCGGACTGTCCTTACACTGAAGCTTTCTTT. Protein sequence: CASSPDCPYTEAFF. This chain links TRBV5-7 with TRBJ1-1; D gene uncertain. TRBV5-7 is recorded as an ORF, its role being uncertain. The CDR3 is 14 amino acids. Trimming shortened V by 5 bases and J by 3 bases, and 14 bases separated the two germline ends.

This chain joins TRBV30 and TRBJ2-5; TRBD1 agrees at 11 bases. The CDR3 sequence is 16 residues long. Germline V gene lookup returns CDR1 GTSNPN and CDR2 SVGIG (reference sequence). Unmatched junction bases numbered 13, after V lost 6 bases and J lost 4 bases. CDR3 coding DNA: TGTGCCTGTTCCTCCCCCGGGACAGGGGGGGGAGAGACCCAGTACTTC. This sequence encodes CACSSPGTGGGETQYF.

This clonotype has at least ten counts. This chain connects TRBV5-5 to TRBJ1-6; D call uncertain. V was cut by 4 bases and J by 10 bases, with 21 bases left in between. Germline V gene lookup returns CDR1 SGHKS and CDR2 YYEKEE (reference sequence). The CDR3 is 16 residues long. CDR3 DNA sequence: TGTGCCAGCAGCCGCGACCGCCTCTCAGGAGGGTCACCCCTCCACTTT. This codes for CASSRDRLSGGSPLHF.

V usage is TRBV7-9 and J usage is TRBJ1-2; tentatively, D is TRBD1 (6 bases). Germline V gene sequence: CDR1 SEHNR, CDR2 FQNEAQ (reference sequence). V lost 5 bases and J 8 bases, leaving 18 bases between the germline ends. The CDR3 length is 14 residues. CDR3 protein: CASSRGTPMEGYTF. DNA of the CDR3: TGTGCCAGCAGCCGCGGGACACCGATGGAAGGCTACACCTTC.

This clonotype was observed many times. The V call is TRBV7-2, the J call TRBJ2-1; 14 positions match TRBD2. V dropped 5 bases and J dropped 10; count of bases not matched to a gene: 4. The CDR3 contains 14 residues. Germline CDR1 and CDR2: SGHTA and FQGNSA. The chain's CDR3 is CASSRTSGGREQFF. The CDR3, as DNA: TGTGCCAGCAGCCGGACTAGCGGGGGGAGGGAGCAGTTCTTC.

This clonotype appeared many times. For the CDR3, the DNA is TGCAGCGTCGAGGGGACAGGGGAAGGGGACACTGAAGCTTTCTTT. It translates to CSVEGTGEGDTEAFF. J is TRBJ1-1 and V is TRBV29-1; 10 bases match TRBD1. With 6 bases clipped from V and 3 bases from J, the junction kept 10 bases outside the gene matches. This CDR3 has 15 residues. CDR1 is SQVTM and CDR2 is ANQGSEA in the germline V gene.

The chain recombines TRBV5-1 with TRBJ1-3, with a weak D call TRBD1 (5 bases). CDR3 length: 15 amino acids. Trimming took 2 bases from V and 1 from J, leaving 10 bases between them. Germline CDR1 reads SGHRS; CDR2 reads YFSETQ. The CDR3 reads CASSLLGVSGNTIYF. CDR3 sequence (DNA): TGCGCCAGCAGCTTATTGGGGGTATCTGGAAACACCATATATTTT.

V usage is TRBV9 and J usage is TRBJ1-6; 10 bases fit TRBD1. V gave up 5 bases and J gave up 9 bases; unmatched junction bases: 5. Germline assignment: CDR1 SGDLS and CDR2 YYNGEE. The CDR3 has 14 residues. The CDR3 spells CASSRGQGVSPLHF. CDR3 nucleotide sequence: TGTGCCAGCAGTCGAGGACAGGGGGTTTCACCCCTCCACTTT.

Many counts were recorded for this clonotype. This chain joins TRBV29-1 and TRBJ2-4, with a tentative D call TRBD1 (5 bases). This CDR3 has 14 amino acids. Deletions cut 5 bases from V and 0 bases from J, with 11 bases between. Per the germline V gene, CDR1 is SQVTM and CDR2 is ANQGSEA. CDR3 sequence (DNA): TGCAGCGTTACAGGTCCACTAGCCAAAAACATTCAGTACTTC. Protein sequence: CSVTGPLAKNIQYF.

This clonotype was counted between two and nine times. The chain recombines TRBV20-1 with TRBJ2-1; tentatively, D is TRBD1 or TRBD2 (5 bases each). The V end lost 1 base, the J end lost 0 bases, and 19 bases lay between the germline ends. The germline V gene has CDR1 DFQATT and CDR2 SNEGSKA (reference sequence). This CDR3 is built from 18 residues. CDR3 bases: TGCAGTGCTAGAGGGTCCTCCCGGGACCGATTCTCCTACAATGAGCAGTTCTTC. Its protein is CSARGSSRDRFSYNEQFF.

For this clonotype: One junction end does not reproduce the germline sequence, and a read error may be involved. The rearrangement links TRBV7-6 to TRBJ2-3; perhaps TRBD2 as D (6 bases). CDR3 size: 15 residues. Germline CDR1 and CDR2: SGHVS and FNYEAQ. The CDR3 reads CASTLGGTATDTQYF. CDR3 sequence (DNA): TGTGCCAGCACCTTAGGCGGGACTGCCACAGATACGCAGTATTTT. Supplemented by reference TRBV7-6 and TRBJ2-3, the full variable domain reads GAGVSQSPRYKVTKRGQDVALRCDPISGHVSLYWYRQALGQGPEFLTYFNYEAQQDKSGLPNDRFSAERPEGSISTLTIQRTEQRDSAMYRCASTLGGTATDTQYFGPGTRLTVL.

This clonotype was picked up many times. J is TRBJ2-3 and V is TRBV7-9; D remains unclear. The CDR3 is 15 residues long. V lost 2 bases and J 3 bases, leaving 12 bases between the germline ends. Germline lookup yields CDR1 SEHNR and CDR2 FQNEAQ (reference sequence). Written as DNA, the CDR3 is TGTGCCAGCAGCTTAACGGAGCGCGCAACAGATACGCAGTATTTT. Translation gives CASSLTERATDTQYF.

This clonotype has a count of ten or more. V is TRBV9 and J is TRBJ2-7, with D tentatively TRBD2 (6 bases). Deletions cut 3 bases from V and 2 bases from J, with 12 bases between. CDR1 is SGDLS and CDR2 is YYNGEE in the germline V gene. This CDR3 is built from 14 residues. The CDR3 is CASSASGLPYEQYF. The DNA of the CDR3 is TGTGCCAGCAGCGCGAGCGGGTTACCCTACGAGCAGTACTTC.

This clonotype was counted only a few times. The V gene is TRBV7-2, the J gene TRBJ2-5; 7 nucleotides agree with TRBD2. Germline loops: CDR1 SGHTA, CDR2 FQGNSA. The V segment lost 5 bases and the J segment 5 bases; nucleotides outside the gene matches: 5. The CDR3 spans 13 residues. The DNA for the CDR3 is TGTGCCAGCAGCATCAGGGAGGGGGAGACCCAGTACTTC. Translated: CASSIREGETQYF.

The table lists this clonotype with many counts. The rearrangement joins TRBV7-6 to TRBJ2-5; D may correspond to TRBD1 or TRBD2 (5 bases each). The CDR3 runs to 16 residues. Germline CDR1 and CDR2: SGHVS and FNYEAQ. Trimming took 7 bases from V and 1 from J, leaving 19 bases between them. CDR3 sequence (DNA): TGTGCCAGCACCCGGGAACCGGGCAGGGTCCAAGAGACCCAGTACTTC. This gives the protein CASTREPGRVQETQYF.

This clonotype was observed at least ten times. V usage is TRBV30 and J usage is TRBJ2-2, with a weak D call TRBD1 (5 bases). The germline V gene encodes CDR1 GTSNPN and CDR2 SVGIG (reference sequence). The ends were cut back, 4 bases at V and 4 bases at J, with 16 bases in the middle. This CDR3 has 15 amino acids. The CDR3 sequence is CAWMDKGRRTGELFF. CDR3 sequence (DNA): TGTGCCTGGATGGACAAGGGAAGGCGCACCGGGGAGCTGTTTTTT.

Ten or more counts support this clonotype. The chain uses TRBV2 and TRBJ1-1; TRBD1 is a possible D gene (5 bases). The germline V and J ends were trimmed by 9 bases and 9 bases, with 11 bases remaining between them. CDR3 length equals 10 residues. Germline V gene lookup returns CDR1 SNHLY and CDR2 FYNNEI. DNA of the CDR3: TGTGCCAGAGGGGAAGGAAAAGCTTTCTTT. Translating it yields CARGEGKAFF. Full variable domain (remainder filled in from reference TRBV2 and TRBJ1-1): EPEVTQTPSHQVTQMGQEVILRCVPISNHLYFYWYRQILGQKVEFLVSFYNNEISEKSEIFDDQFSVERPDGSNFTLKIRSTKLEDSAMYFCARGEGKAFFGQGTRLTVV.

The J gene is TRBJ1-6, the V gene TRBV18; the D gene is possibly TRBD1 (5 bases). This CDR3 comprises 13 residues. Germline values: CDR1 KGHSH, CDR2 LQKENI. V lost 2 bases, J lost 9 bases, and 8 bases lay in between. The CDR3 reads CASSPGAGSPLHF. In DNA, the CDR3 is TGTGCCAGCTCACCAGGGGCTGGTTCACCCCTCCACTTT.

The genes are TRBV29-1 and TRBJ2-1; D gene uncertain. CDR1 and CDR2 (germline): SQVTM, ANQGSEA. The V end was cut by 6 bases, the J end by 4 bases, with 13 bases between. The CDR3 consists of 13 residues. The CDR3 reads CSVARQPYNEQFF. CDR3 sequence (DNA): TGCAGCGTGGCCCGTCAGCCTTACAATGAGCAGTTCTTC.

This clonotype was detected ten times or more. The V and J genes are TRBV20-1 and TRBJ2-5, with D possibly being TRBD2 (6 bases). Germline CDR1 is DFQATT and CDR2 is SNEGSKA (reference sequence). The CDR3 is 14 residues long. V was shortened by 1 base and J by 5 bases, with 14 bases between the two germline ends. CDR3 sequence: CSARGAGGIETQYF. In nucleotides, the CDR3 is TGCAGTGCTAGAGGGGCCGGGGGAATCGAGACCCAGTACTTC.

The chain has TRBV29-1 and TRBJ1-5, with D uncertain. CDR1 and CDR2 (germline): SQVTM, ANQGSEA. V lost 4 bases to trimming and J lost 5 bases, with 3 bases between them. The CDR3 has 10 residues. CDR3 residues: CSVGYQPQHF. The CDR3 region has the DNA TGCAGCGTTGGGTATCAGCCCCAGCATTTT.

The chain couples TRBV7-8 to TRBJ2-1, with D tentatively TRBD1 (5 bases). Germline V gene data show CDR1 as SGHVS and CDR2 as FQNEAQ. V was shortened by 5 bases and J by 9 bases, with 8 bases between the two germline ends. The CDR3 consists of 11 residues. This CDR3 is CASSSRAEQFF. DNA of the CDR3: TGTGCCAGCAGCAGCAGGGCTGAGCAGTTCTTC.

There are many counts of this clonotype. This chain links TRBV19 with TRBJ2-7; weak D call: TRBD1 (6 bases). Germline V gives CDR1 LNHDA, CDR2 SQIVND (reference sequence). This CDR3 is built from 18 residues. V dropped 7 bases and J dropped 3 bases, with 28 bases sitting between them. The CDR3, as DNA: TGTGCCAGTATTCGCTCCACTAGTGGACAGCCAACCTTCTACGAGCAGTACTTC. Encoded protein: CASIRSTSGQPTFYEQYF.

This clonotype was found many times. CDR3 nucleotides: TGCAGTGCTAGCCAAGGTGGGGGGTTGGGATATCAGCCCCAGCATTTT. Protein product: CSASQGGGLGYQPQHF. The chain carries TRBV20-1 and TRBJ1-5; D possibly corresponds to TRBD1 (5 bases). With 3 bases removed from V and 5 bases from J, the gap between germline ends came to 20 bases. CDR1 and CDR2 from the germline V gene are DFQATT and SNEGSKA (reference sequence). There are 16 residues in the CDR3.